This TCR beta chain was identified in a study of blood T cell repertoires in COVID-19. Study summary: Both acute and convalescent COVID-19 samples were obtained from the United States, Italy and Spain. PBMCs, B-cell-depleted T cells, or T cells provided the cDNA or gDNA that made up the material.

The ends lost 4 bases at V and 3 bases at J; junction bases unmatched: 5. The germline CDR1 and CDR2 sequences are LGHDT and YNNKEL (reference sequence). CDR3 length: 15 residues. Per the original methods: By means of reference gene primer amplification, nucleated cell counts were estimated. This table comes from immunoSEQ multiplex PCR, and its TCRdb copy is limited to in-frame clones, with some not included. V, J and clone size are taken as reported in that table, and D and trimming were inferred from the DNA itself. The sample contains 25,000 to 30,000 clones, approximately 87% of which appear only once.

This receptor was identified in a man in his sixties or seventies with active COVID-19. The sample comprised peripheral blood. The gene calls are TRBV3-1 (or the pseudogene TRBV3-2) and TRBJ2-2; 7 bases agree with TRBD1. The CDR3 sequence is CASSRRGLDTGELFF. The CDR3 DNA follows: TGTGCCAGCAGCCGAAGGGGGCTGGACACCGGGGAGCTGTTTTTT.